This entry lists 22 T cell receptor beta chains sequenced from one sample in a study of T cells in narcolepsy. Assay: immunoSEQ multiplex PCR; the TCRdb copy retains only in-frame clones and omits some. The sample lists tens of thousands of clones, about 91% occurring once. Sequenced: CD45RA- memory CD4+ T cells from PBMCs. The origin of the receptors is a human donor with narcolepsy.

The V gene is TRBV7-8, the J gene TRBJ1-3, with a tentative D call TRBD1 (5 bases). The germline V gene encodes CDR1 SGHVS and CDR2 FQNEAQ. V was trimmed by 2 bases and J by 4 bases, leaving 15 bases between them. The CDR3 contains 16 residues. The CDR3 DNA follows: TGTGCCAGCAGCTTAACCCCGGGGCAAGTAGGAAACACCATATATTTT. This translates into CASSLTPGQVGNTIYF.

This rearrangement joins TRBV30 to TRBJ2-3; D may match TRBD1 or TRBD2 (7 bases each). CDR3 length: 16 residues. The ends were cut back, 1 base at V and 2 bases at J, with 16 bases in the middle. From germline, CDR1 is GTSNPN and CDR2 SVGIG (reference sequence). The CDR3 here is CAWSAGGQTFTDTQYF. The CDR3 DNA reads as TGTGCCTGGAGTGCGGGGGGACAGACTTTCACAGATACGCAGTATTTT.

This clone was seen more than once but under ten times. The CDR3 DNA sequence: TGTGCCAGCCAGAGGGCATCCATGAACACTGAAGCTTTCTTT. This translates into CASQRASMNTEAFF. This chain links TRBV19 with TRBJ1-1, with D unclear. The CDR3 is 14 amino acids. Trimming shortened V by 9 bases and J by 0 bases, and 14 bases separated the two germline ends. CDR1 is LNHDA, CDR2 SQIVND, per germline (reference sequence).

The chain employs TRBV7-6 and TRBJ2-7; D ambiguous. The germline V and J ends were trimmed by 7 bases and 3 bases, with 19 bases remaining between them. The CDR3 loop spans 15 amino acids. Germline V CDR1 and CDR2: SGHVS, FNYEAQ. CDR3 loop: CASNPSPYGNYEQYF. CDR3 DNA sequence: TGTGCCAGCAACCCCTCACCCTATGGGAACTACGAGCAGTACTTC. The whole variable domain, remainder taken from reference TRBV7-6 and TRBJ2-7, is GAGVSQSPRYKVTKRGQDVALRCDPISGHVSLYWYRQALGQGPEFLTYFNYEAQQDKSGLPNDRFSAERPEGSISTLTIQRTEQRDSAMYRCASNPSPYGNYEQYFGPGTRLTVT.

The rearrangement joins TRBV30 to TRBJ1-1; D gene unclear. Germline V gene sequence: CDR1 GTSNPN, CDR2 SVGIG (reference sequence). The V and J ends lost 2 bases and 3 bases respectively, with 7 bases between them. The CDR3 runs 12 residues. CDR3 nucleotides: TGTGCCTGGAGTACGGGATACACTGAAGCTTTCTTT. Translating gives CAWSTGYTEAFF.

The CDR3 here is CASSLSSFANNEQFF. In nucleotides, the CDR3 is TGCGCCAGCAGCCTGTCTAGCTTCGCCAACAATGAGCAGTTCTTC. V and J are TRBV5-1 and TRBJ2-1, with D perhaps TRBD2 (5 bases). The CDR3 sequence is 15 residues long. With 4 bases removed from V and 5 bases from J, the gap between germline ends came to 16 bases. CDR1 SGHRS and CDR2 YFSETQ come from the germline V gene.

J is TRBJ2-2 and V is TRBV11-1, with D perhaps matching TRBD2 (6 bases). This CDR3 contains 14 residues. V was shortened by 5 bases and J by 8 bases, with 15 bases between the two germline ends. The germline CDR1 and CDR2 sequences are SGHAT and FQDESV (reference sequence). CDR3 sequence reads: CASSPVAAGGELFF. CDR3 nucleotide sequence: TGTGCCAGCAGCCCCGTAGCGGCCGGGGGGGAGCTGTTTTTT.

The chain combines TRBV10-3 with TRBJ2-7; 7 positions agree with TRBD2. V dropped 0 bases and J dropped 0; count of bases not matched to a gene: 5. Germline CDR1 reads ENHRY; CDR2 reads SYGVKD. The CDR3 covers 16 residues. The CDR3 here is CAISESRGLSSYEQYF. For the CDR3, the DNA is TGTGCCATCAGTGAGTCGCGGGGGTTAAGCTCCTACGAGCAGTACTTC.

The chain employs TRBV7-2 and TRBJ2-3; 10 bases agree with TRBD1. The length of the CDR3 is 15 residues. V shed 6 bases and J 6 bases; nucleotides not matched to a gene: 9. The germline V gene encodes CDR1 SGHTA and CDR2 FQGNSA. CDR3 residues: CASSSPGTGVDTQYF. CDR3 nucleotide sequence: TGTGCCAGCAGTTCCCCCGGGACAGGGGTTGATACGCAGTATTTT.

The CDR3 loop is CASSFSSGKTDTQYF. In DNA, the CDR3 is TGTGCCAGTAGTTTTTCTAGCGGTAAAACAGATACGCAGTATTTT. The gene calls are TRBV19 and TRBJ2-3, with 7 bases that match TRBD2. CDR3 length: 15 amino acids. V was clipped by 5 bases and J by 3 bases; unmatched bases: 8. Germline V CDR1 and CDR2: LNHDA, SQIVND (reference sequence).

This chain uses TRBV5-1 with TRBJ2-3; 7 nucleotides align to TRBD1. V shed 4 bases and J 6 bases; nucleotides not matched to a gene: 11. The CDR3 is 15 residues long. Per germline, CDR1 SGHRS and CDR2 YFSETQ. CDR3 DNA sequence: TGCGCCAGCAGCCCGGACAGGAAACAGAGGGATACGCAGTATTTT. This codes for CASSPDRKQRDTQYF.

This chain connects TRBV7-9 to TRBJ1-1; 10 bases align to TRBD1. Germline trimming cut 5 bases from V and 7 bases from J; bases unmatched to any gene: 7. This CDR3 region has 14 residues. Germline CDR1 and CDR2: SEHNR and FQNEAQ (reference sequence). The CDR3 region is CASSHIRTGGEAFF. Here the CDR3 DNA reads TGTGCCAGCAGCCACATCAGGACAGGGGGTGAAGCTTTCTTT.

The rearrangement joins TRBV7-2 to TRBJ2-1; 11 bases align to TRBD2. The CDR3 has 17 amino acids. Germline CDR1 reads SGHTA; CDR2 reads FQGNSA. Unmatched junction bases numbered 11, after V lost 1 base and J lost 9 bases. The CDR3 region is CASSLGDLAGGRREQFF. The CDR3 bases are TGTGCCAGCAGCTTAGGGGACTTAGCGGGAGGGAGGCGTGAGCAGTTCTTC.

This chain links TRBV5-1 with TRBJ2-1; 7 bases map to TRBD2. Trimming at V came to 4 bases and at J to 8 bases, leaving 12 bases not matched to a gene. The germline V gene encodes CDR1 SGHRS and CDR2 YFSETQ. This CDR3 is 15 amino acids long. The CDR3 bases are TGCGCCAGCAGCAGTCTAGGCGGGAGCACGTATGAGCAGTTCTTC. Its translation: CASSSLGGSTYEQFF.

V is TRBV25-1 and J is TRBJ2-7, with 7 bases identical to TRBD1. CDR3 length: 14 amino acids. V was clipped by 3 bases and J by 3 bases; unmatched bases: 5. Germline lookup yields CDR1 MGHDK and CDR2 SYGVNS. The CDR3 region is CASSDPRGSYEQYF. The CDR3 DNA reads TGTGCCAGCAGTGATCCCAGGGGGAGCTACGAGCAGTACTTC.

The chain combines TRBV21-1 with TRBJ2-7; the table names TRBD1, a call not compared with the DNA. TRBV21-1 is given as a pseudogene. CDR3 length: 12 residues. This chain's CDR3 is CASSKPRAEQYF. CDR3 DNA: TGTGCCAGCAGCAAACCCAGGGCCGAGCAGTACTTC.

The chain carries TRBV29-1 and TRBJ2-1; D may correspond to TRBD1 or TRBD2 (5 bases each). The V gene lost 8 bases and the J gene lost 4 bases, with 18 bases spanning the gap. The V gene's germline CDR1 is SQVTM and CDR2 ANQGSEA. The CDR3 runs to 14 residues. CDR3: CSTRHSGPYNEQFF. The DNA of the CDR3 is TGCAGCACTAGGCATTCGGGGCCTTACAATGAGCAGTTCTTC.

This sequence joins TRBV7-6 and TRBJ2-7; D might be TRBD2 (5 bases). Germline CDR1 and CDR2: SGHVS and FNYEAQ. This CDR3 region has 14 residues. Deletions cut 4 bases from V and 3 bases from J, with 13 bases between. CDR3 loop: CASSSLGLNYEQYF. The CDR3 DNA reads TGTGCCAGCAGCTCGCTTGGACTGAACTACGAGCAGTACTTC. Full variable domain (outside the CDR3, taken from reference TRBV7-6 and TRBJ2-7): GAGVSQSPRYKVTKRGQDVALRCDPISGHVSLYWYRQALGQGPEFLTYFNYEAQQDKSGLPNDRFSAERPEGSISTLTIQRTEQRDSAMYRCASSSLGLNYEQYFGPGTRLTVT.

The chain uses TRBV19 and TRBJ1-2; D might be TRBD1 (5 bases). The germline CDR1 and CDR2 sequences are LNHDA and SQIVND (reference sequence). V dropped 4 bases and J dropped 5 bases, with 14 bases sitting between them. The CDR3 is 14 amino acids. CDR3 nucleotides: TGTGCCAGTAGTACCGGGGCGGATGCATATGGCTACACCTTC. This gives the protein CASSTGADAYGYTF.

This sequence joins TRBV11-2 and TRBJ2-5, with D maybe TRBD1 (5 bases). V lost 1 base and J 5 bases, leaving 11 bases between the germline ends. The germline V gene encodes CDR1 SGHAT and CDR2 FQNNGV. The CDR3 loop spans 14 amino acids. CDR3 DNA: TGTGCCAGCAGCTTAGGCAGGGTCCCGGAGACCCAGTACTTC. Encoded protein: CASSLGRVPETQYF.

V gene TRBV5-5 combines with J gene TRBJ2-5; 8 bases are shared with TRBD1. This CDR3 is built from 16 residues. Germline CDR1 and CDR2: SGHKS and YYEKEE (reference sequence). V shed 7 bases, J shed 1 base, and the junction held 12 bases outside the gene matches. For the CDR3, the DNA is TGTGCCAGCTGCCGAACCGGGACAGGAGCCCAAGAGACCCAGTACTTC. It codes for CASCRTGTGAQETQYF.

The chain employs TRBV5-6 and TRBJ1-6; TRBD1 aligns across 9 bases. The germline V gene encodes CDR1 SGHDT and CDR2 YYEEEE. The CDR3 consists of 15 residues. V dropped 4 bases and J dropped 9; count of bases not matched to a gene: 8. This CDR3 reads CASSRRGQGVSPLHF. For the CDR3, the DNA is TGTGCCAGCAGCCGCCGGGGACAGGGCGTTTCACCCCTCCACTTT.